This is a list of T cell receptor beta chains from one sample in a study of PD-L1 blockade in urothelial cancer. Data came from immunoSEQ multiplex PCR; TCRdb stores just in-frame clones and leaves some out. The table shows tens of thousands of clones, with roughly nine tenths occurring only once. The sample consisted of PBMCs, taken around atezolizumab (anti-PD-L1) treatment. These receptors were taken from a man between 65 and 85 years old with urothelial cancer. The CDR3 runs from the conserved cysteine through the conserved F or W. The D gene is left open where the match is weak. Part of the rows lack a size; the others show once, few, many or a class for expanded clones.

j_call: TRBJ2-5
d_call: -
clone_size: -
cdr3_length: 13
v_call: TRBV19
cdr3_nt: TGTGCCAGTAGGACCGGACAGCTTGGGACCCAGTACTTC
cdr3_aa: CASRTGQLGTQYF

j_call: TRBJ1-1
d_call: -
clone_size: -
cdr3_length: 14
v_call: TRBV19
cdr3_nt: TGTGCCAGTAGTATCCCAGGCGAGCCCTTTAGAGCTTTCTTT
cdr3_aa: CASSIPGEPFRAFF

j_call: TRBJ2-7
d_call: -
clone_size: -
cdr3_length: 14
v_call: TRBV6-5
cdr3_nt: TGTGCCAGCAGTTACTCTCTGGGGAGCTACGAGCAGTACTTC
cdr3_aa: CASSYSLGSYEQYF

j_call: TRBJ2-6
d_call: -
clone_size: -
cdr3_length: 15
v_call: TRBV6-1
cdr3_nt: TGTGCCAGCAGTAGGGACAACTCTGGGGCCAACGTCCTGACTTTC
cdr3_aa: CASSRDNSGANVLTF

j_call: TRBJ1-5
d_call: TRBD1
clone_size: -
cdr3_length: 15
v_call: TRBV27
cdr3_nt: TGTGCCAGCAGTTCGTTATCAGGGGGCGACCAGCCCCAGCATTTT
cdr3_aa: CASSSLSGGDQPQHF

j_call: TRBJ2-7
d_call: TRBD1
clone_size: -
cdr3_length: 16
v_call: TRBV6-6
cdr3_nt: TGTGCCAGCAGTCCGACCAGGGGGCCGTTCTTGTTGGAGCAGTACTTC
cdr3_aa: CASSPTRGPFLLEQYF

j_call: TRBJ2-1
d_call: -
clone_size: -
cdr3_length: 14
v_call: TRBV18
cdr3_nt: TGTGCCAGCTCAAGCGGGCTCTCCTACAATGAGCAGTTCTTC
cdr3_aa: CASSSGLSYNEQFF

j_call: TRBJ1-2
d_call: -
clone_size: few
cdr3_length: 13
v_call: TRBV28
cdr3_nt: TGTGCCAGCAGTTTAGAATCGAAACGGGGCTACACCTTC
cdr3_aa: CASSLESKRGYTF

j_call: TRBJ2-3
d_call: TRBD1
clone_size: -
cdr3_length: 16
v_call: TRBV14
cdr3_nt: TGTGCCAGCAGCCGTCCGGGACAGGGGGCCGCAGATACGCAGTATTTT
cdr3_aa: CASSRPGQGAADTQYF

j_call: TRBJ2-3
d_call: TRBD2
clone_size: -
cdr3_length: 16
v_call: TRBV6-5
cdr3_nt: TGTGCCAGCAGTTACCTTAGCGGGAGTAGCACAGATACGCAGTATTTT
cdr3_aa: CASSYLSGSSTDTQYF

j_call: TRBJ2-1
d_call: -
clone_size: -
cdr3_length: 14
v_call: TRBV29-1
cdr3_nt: TGCAGCGTTGAGGGGGGGCGTTTCTTCAATGAGCAGTTCTTC
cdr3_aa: CSVEGGRFFNEQFF

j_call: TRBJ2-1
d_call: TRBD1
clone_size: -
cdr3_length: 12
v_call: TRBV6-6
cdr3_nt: TGTGCCAGCAGCCCCGGACAGGGAGAGCAGTTCTTC
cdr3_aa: CASSPGQGEQFF

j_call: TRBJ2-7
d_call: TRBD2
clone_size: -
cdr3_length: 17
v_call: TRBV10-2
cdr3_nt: TGCGCCAGCAGTGAGACTAGCGGGAGCTATTCCTCCTACGAGCAGTACTTC
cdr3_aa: CASSETSGSYSSYEQYF

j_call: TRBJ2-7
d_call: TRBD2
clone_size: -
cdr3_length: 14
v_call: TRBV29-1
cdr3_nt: TGCAGCGTTGTGGGGCTAGCGGGAAACTACGAGCAGTACTTC
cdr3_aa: CSVVGLAGNYEQYF

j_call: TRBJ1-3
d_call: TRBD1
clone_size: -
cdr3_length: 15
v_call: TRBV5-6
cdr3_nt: TGTGCCAGCAGCCCAAGGACAGGGCCCGGAAACACCATATATTTT
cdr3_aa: CASSPRTGPGNTIYF

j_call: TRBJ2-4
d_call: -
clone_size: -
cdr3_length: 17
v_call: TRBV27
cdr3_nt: TGTGCCAGCAGTTTAAAGCCCGGGAGGGGGCACAAAAACATTCAGTACTTC
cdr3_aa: CASSLKPGRGHKNIQYF

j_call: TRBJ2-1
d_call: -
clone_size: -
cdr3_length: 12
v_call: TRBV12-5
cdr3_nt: TGTGCTAGTGGTTCCGGACTCCAGTTGCAGTTCTTC
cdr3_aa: CASGSGLQLQFF

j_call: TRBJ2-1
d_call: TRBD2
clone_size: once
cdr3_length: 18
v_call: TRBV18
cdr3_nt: TGTGCCAGCTCAAAACAAACATCGAGCGGGGGACGCTTCAATGAGCAGTTCTTC
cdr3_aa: CASSKQTSSGGRFNEQFF

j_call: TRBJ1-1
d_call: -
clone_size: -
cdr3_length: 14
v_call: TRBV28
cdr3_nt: TGTGCCAGCCACGAGGCAAGGCGGAGCACTGAAGCTTTCTTT
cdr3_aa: CASHEARRSTEAFF

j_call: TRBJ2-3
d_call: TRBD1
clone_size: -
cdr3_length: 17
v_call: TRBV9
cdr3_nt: TGTGCCAGCAGCGCACGACAGGGGGCACTAGGCACAGATACGCAGTATTTT
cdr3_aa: CASSARQGALGTDTQYF

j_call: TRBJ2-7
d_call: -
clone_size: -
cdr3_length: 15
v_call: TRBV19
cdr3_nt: TGTGCCAGTAGAGAAAATAGGGGCGGAGACTACGAGCAGTACTTC
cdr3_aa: CASRENRGGDYEQYF

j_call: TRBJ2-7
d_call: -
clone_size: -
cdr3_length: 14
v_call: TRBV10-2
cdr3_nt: TGCGCCAGCAGTGAGGGGCAGGGTAGGCGCGAGCAGTACTTC
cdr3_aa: CASSEGQGRREQYF

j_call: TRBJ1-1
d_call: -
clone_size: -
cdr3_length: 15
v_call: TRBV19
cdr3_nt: TGTGCCAGTATTAAGCCGGGGGGCGCGGACACTGAAGCTTTCTTT
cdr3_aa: CASIKPGGADTEAFF

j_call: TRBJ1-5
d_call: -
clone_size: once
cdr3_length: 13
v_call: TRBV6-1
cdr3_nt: TGTGCCAGCAGTGAAGTACGGAATCAGCCCCAGCATTTT
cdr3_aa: CASSEVRNQPQHF

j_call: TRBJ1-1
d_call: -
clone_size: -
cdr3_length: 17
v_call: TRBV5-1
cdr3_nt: TGCGCCAGCAGCTTGGTTTTTACAGGACGAATGAACACTGAAGCTTTCTTT
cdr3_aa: CASSLVFTGRMNTEAFF

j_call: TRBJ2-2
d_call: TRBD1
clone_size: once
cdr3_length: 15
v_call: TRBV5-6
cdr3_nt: TGTGCCAGCAGCCGGACAGGGGGCTTTGGCGGGGAGCTGTTTTTT
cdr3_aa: CASSRTGGFGGELFF

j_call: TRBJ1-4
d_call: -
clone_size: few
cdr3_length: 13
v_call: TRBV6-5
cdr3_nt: TGTGCCAGCAGTTACTCCAACAGGGAAAAACTGTTTTTT
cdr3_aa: CASSYSNREKLFF

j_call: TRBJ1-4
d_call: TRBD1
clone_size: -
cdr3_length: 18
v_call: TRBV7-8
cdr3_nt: TGTGCCAGCAGCTTAGCGGGGACAGGGCGAGATGGTAATGAAAAACTGTTTTTT
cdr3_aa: CASSLAGTGRDGNEKLFF

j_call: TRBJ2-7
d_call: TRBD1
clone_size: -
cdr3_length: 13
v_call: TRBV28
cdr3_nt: TGTGCCAGCAGGACAGGGGGCGGCTACGAGCAGTACTTC
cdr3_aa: CASRTGGGYEQYF

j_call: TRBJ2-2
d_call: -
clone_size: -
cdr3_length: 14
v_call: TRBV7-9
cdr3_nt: TGTGCCAGCCAGGGGGGTATTGGCACCGGGGAGCTGTTTTTT
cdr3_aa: CASQGGIGTGELFF

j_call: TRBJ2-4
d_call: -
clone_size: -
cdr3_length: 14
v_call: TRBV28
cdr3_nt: TGTGCCAGCAGCACCGTAGGAGGGGCGGACATTCAGTACTTC
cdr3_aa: CASSTVGGADIQYF

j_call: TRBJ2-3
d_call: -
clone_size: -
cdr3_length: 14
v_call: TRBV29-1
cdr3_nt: TGCAGCGATTCAGGGTACCCCCGCACAGATACGCAGTATTTT
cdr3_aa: CSDSGYPRTDTQYF

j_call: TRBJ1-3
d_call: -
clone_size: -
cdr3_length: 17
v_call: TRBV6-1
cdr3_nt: TGTGCCAGCAGTGCTAGTTCAGGGTTTTTCTCTGGAAACACCATATATTTT
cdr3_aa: CASSASSGFFSGNTIYF

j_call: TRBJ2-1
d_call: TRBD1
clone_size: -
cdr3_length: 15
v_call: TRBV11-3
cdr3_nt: TGTGCCAGCAGCTCAGGGGGCAGCTCCTACAATGAGCAGTTCTTC
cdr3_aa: CASSSGGSSYNEQFF

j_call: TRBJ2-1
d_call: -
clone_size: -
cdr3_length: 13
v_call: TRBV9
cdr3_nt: TGTGCCAGCAGCGTAGCCTCTCACAATGAGCAGTTCTTC
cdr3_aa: CASSVASHNEQFF

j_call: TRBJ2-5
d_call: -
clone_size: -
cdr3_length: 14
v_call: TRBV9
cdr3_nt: TGTGCCAGCGGCGGAGGTACTCCCCAAGAGACCCAGTACTTC
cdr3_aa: CASGGGTPQETQYF